This is a list of T cell receptor beta chains from one sample in a study of blood T cell repertoires in COVID-19. Some clones are missing from TCRdb's copy, which holds only in-frame ones; the method was immunoSEQ multiplex PCR. This table holds some 130,000 clones, 75% to 90% found once. Sequenced sample: peripheral blood. All receptors come from a woman aged 45-60 years who had recovered from COVID-19. Each CDR3 is given without its conserved first and last residue. Some rows mark clone size as missing; the rest say once, few, many or name a class of expanded clone.

v_call | clone_size | cdr3_aa
TRBV9 | NA | ASSVGLAESTDTQY
TRBV29-1 | NA | SADTQGEGNTIY
TRBV5-4 | NA | ASSLGWDYGYQDTQY
TRBV2 | NA | ASRGGILGAEAF
TRBV19 | NA | ASSEQGAGELF
TRBV5-1 | NA | ASSPRTGSSYEQY
TRBV9 | NA | ASSDDSSYQPQH
TRBV7-8 | NA | AGTGTSGGQGEQF
TRBV6-5 | NA | ASTSPSHAANIQY
TRBV2 | NA | ASSGGGTLSPLH
TRBV12-3/TRBV12-4 | NA | ASSLAEGEKLF
TRBV7-3 | NA | ASSLTGAGELF
TRBV30 | once | AWRATGTPYNEQF
TRBV9 | NA | ASSVDSGRYNEQF
TRBV4-3 | NA | ASSQDRVSEKLF
TRBV4-1 | NA | ASRQSGTGGEKLF
TRBV11-3 | NA | ASSYVLLDRLYNEQF
TRBV30 | NA | AWSGQGIGAGELF
TRBV6-5 | few | ASKGQGATEAF
TRBV3-1/TRBV3-2 | NA | ASSLRDLKTEAF
TRBV28 | NA | ASSDISGSFGDTQY
TRBV27 | NA | ASSRWATGGNFHEQY
TRBV5-1 | NA | ASSLAGQGSYNSPLH
TRBV7-9 | NA | ASSYPTGGMNTEAF
TRBV4-1 | NA | ASSRVPGQGANDGYT
TRBV9 | NA | ASSSHTDTQY
TRBV2 | NA | ARTRDRYYGYT
TRBV5-4 | NA | ASSRGSQETQY
TRBV6-5 | NA | ASSSTRTGGGYT
TRBV7-9 | NA | ASSSSDRPYGYT
TRBV5-1 | NA | ASRKGFTDTQY
TRBV6-5 | NA | ASTLGGAYEQY
TRBV6-5 | NA | ASSYGGSDTQY
TRBV9 | few | ASSPGLLIDEKLF
TRBV5-1 | NA | ASSRQGVSGGTEAF
TRBV7-8 | NA | ASSLEREGSYEQY
TRBV4-2 | NA | ASSLQGAGNTIY
TRBV5-4 | NA | ASSLKGVDEQY
TRBV5-1 | NA | ASSWDRDTDTQY
TRBV5-1 | few | ASRQNTGDTEAF